The entry below describes one T cell receptor beta chain. The germline V gene has CDR1 SNHLY and CDR2 FYNNEI. Between the trimmed V and J ends, which lost 11 bases and 8 bases, there was a span of 17 bases. The CDR3 consists of 12 residues. The data belong to a study of T cells in tuberculosis. Sequencing was performed with immunoSEQ multiplex PCR; in TCRdb, only in-frame clones are kept and a portion is missing. Counted here are about 88,000 clones, roughly 93% occurring once; the ten biggest clones make up 1.5% to 2%. After thawing and overnight rest, PBMC were stained with GMM-loaded CD1B tetramer, viability dye and anti-CD3 for sorting. C32 glucose monomycolate from Rhodococcus equi was loaded onto the CD1B tetramers.

The sequence was obtained from an adult woman with latent tuberculosis. The chain combines TRBV2 with TRBJ2-3; TRBD2 might be the D (5 bases). Material: CD1b-GMM tetramer-negative cells sorted from PBMCs. The CDR3 region has the DNA TGTGCCGGCACTCCGCCAGGAGGTACGCAGTATTTT. It encodes CAGTPPGGTQYF.